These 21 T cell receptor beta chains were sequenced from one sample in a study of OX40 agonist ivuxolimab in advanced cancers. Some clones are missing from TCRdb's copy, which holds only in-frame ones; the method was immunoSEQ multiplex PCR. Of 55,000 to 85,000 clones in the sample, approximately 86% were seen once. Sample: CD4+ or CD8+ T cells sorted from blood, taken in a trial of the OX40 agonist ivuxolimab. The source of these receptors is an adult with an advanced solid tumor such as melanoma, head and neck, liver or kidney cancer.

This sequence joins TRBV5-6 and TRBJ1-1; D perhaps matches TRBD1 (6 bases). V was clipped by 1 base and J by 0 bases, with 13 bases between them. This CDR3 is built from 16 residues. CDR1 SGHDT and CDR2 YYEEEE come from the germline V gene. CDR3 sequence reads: CASSLYVTGMNTEAFF. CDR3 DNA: TGTGCCAGCAGCTTGTATGTAACAGGGATGAACACTGAAGCTTTCTTT.

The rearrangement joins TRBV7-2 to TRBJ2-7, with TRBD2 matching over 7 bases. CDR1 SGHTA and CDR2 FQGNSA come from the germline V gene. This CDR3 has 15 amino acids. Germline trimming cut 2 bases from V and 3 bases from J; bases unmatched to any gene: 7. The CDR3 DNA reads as TGTGCCAGCAGCTTAAGGGCAGGACTAGTCTACGAGCAGTACTTC. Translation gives CASSLRAGLVYEQYF.

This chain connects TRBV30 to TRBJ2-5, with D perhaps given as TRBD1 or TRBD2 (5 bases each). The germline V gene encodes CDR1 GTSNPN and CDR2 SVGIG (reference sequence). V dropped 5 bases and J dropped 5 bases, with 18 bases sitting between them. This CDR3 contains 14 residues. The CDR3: CAWGYTGAGETQYF. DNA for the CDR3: TGTGCCTGGGGATACACCGGGGCCGGCGAGACCCAGTACTTC.

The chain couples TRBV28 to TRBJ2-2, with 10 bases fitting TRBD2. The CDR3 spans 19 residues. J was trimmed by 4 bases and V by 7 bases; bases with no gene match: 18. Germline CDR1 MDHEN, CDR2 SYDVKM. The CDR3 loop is CASTSLWRLAGAGTGELFF. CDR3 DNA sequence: TGTGCCAGCACTTCCCTTTGGCGGCTAGCGGGAGCTGGCACCGGGGAGCTGTTTTTT.

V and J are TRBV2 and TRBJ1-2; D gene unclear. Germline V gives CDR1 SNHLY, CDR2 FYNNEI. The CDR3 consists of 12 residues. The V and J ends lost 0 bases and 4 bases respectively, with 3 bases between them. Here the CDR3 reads CASSEASYGYTF. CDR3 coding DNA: TGTGCCAGCAGTGAAGCATCCTATGGCTACACCTTC. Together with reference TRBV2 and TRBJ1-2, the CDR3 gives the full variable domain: EPEVTQTPSHQVTQMGQEVILRCVPISNHLYFYWYRQILGQKVEFLVSFYNNEISEKSEIFDDQFSVERPDGSNFTLKIRSTKLEDSAMYFCASSEASYGYTFGSGTRLTVV.

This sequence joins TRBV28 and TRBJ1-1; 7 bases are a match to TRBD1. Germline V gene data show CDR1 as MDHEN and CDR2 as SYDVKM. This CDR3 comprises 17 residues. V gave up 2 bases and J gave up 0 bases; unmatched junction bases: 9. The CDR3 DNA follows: TGTGCCAGCAGTTTAGCCGGACAGGCTACTATGAACACTGAAGCTTTCTTT. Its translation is CASSLAGQATMNTEAFF. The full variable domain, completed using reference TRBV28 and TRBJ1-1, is DVKVTQSSRYLVKRTGEKVFLECVQDMDHENMFWYRQDPGLGLRLIYFSYDVKMKEKGDIPEGYSVSREKKERFSLILESASTNQTSMYLCASSLAGQATMNTEAFFGQGTRLTVV.

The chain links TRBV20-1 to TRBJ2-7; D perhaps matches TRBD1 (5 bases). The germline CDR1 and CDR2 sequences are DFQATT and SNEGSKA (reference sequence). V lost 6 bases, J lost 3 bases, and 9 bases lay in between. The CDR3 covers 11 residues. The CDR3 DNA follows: TGCAGTGCCTCGACAGACTACGAGCAGTACTTC. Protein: CSASTDYEQYF.

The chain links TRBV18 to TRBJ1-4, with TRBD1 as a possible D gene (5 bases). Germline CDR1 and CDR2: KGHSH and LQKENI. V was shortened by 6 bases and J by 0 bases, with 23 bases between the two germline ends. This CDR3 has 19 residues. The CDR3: CASSRRGDLLLATNEKLFF. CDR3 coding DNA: TGTGCCAGCTCCCGAAGGGGCGACCTACTCCTTGCAACTAATGAAAAACTGTTTTTT.

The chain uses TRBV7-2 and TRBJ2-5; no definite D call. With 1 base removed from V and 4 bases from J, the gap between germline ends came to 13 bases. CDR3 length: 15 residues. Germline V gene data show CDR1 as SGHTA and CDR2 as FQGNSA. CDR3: CASSLVRARIETQYF. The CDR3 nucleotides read TGTGCCAGCAGCTTAGTACGGGCGCGCATAGAGACCCAGTACTTC.

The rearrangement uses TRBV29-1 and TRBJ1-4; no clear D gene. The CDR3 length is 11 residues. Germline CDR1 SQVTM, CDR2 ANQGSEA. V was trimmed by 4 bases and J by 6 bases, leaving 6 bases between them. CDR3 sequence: CSVGKDEKLFF. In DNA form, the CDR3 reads TGCAGCGTTGGAAAGGATGAAAAACTGTTTTTT.

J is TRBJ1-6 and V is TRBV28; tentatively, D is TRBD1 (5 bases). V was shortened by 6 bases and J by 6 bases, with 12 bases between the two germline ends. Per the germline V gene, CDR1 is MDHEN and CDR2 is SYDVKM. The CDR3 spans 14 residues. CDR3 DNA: TGTGCCAGCAGGAACCATGACAGTAATTCACCCCTCCACTTT. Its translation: CASRNHDSNSPLHF.

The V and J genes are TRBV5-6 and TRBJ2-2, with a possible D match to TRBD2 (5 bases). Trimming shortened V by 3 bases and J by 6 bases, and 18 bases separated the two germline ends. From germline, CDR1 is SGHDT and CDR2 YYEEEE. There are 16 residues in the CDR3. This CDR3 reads CASSSRGTSGAGELFF. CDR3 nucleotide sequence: TGTGCCAGCAGCTCTCGCGGTACTAGTGGTGCCGGGGAGCTGTTTTTT.

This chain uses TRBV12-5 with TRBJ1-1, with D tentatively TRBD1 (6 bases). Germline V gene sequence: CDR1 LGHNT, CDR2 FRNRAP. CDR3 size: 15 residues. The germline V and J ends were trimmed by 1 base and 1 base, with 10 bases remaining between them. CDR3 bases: TGTGCTAGTGGTTTGGAACAGGGAGGGAACACTGAAGCTTTCTTT. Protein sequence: CASGLEQGGNTEAFF.

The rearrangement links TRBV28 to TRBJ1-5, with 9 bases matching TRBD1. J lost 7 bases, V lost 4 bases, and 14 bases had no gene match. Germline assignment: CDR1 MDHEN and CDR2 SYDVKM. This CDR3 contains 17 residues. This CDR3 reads CASSSPSQQGARQPQHF. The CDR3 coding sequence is TGTGCCAGCAGTTCGCCCTCGCAACAGGGGGCCCGACAGCCCCAGCATTTT.

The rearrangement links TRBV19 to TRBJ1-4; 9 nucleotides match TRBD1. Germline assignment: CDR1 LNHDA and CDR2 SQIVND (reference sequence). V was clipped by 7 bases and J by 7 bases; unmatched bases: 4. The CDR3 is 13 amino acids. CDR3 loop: CASMGQGGEKLFF. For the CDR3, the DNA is TGTGCCAGTATGGGACAGGGCGGTGAAAAACTGTTTTTT.

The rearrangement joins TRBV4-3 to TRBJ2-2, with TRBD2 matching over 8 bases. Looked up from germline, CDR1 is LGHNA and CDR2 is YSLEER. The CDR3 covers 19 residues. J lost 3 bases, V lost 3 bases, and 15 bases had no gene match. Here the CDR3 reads CASSHPKGGLVRDTGELFF. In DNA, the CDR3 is TGCGCCAGCAGCCACCCTAAAGGGGGACTAGTACGGGACACCGGGGAGCTGTTTTTT.

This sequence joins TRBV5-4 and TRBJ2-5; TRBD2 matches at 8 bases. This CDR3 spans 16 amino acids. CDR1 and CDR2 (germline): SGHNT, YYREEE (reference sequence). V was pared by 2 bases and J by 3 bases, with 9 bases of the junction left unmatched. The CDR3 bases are TGTGCCAGCAGCTTCAGTGCCGGGGGGGCCGAAGAGACCCAGTACTTC. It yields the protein CASSFSAGGAEETQYF.

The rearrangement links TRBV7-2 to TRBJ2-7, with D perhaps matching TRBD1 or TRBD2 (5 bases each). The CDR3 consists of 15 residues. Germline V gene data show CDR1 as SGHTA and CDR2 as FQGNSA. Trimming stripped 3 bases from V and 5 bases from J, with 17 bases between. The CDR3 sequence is CASSFQRGRVNEQYF. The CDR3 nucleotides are TGTGCCAGCAGCTTTCAGAGGGGCAGGGTAAACGAGCAGTACTTC. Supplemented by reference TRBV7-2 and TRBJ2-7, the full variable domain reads GAGVSQSPSNKVTEKGKDVELRCDPISGHTALYWYRQSLGQGLEFLIYFQGNSAPDKSGLPSDRFSAERTGGSVSTLTIQRTQQEDSAVYLCASSFQRGRVNEQYFGPGTRLTVT.

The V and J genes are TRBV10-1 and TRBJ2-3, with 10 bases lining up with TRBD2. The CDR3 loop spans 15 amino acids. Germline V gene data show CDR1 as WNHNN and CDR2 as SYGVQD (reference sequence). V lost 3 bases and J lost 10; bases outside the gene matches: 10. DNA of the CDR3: TGCGCCAGCAGTGACGGCCTAGCGGGGGCTTATGCGCAGTATTTT. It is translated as CASSDGLAGAYAQYF.

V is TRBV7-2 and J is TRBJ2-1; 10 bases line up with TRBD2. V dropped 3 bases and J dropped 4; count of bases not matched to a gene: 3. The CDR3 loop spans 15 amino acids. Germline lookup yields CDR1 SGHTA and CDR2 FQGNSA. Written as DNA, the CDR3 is TGTGCCAGCAGCTTGAGCGGGGGGGTGTACAATGAGCAGTTCTTC. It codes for CASSLSGGVYNEQFF.

CDR3 nucleotides: TGTGCCAGCAGCAAAGTCGATAAGGTTCTCCATCCGGGACTAGCGATTTCGAACACCGGGGAGCTGTTTTTT. This gives the protein CASSKVDKVLHPGLAISNTGELFF. The chain is built from TRBV21-1 and TRBJ2-2; the D call in the table, TRBD2, was not verified against the DNA. TRBV21-1 is described as a pseudogene. The length of the CDR3 is 24 residues.